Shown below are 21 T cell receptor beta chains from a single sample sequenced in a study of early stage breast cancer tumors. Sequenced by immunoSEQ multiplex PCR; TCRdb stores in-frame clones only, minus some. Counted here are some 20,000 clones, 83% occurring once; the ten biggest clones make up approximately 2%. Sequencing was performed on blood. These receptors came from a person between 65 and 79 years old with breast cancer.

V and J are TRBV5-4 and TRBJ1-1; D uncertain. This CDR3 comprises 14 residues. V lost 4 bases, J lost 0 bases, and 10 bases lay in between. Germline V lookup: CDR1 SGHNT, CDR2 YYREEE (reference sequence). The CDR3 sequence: CASSRGLLNTEAFF. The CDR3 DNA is TGTGCCAGCAGCCGAGGGCTACTGAACACTGAAGCTTTCTTT.

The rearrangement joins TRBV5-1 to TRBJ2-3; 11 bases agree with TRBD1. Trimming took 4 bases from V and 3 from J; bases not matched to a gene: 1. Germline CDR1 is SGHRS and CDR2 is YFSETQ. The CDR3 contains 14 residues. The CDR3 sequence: CASSRDRGTDTQYF. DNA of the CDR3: TGCGCCAGCAGCCGGGACAGGGGGACAGATACGCAGTATTTT.

The DNA of the CDR3 is TGCGCCAGCAGCTTGGGAGGTCAGGGGGCGTGGGAGCAGTACTTC. This encodes CASSLGGQGAWEQYF. The gene calls are TRBV5-1 and TRBJ2-7; 8 nucleotides line up with TRBD1. Germline V CDR1 and CDR2: SGHRS, YFSETQ. This CDR3 contains 15 residues. Trimming at V came to 0 bases and at J to 7 bases, leaving 9 bases not matched to a gene.

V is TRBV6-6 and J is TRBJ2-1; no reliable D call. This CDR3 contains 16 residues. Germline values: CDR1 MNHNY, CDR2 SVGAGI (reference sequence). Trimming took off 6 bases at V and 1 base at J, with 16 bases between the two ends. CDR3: CASSPPTAGSYNEQFF. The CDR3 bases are TGTGCCAGCAGCCCCCCCACAGCTGGATCCTACAATGAGCAGTTCTTC.

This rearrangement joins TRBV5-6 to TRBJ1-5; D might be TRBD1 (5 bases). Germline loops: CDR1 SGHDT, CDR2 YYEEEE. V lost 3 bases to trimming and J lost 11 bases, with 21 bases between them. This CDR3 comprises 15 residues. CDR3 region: CASSSSAGFPGAQHF. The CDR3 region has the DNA TGTGCCAGCAGCTCTAGCGCAGGGTTCCCCGGGGCCCAGCATTTT.

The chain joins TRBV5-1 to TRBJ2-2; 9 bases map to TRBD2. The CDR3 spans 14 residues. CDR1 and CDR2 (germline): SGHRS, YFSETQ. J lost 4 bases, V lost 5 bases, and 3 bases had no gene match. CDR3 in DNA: TGCGCCAGCAGAATGACTAGCGGCACCGGGGAGCTGTTTTTT. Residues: CASRMTSGTGELFF.

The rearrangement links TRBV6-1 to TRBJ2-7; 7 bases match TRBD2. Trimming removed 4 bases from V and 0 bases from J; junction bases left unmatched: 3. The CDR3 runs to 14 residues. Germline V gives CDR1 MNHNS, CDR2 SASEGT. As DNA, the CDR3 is TGTGCCAGCAGTGTGGGGGGGACCTCCTACGAGCAGTACTTC. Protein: CASSVGGTSYEQYF.

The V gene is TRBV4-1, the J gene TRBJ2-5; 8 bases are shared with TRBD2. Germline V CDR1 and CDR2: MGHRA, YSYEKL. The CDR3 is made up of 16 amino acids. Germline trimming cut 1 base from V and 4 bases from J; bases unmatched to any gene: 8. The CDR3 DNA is TGCGCCAGCAGCCAAGGGGAGCGGGGGCCCTTAGAGACCCAGTACTTC. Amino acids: CASSQGERGPLETQYF.

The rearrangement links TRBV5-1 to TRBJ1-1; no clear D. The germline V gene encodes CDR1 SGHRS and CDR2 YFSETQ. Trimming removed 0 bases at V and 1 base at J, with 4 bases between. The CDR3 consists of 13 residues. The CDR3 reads CASSLAGNTEAFF. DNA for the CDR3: TGCGCCAGCAGCTTGGCAGGGAACACTGAAGCTTTCTTT.

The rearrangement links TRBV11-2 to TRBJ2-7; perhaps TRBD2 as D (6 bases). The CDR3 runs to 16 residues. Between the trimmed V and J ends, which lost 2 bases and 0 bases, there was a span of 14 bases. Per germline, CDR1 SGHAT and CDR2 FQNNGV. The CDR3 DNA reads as TGTGCCAGCAGCTTAAGGGGCCTAGCGTACTCCTACGAGCAGTACTTC. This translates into CASSLRGLAYSYEQYF.

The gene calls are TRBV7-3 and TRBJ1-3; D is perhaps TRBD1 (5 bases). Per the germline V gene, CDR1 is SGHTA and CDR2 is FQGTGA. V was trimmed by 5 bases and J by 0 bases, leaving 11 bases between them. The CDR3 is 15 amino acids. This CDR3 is CASSQQAHSGNTIYF. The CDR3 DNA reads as TGTGCCAGCAGCCAACAGGCACACTCTGGAAACACCATATATTTT.

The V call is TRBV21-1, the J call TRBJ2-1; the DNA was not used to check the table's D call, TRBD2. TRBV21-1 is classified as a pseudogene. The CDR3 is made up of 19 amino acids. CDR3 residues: CASSKTWIVWRRVDNEQFF. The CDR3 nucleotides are TGTGCCAGCAGCAAAACTTGGATAGTCTGGCGGAGGGTGGACAATGAGCAGTTCTTC.

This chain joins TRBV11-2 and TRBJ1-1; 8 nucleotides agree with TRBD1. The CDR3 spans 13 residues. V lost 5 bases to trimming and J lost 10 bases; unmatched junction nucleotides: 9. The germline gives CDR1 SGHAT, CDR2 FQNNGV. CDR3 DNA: TGTGCCAGCAGCCGGGGACAGGCGTGGGTAGCTTTCTTT. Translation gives CASSRGQAWVAFF. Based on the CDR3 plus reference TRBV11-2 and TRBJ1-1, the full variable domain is EAGVAQSPRYKIIEKRQSVAFWCNPISGHATLYWYQQILGQGPKLLIQFQNNGVVDDSQLPKDRFSAERLKGVDSTLKIQPAKLEDSAVYLCASSRGQAWVAFFGQGTRLTVV.

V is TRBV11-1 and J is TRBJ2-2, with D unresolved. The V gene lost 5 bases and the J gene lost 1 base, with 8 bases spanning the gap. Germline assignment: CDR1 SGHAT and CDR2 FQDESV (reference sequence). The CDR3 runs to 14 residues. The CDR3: CASSRYENTGELFF. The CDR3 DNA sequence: TGTGCCAGCAGCCGCTATGAGAACACCGGGGAGCTGTTTTTT.

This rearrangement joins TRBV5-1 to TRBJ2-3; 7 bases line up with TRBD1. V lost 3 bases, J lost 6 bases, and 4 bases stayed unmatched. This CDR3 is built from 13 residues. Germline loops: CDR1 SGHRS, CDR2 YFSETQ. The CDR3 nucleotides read TGCGCCAGCAGCTACCAGGGGGTGGATACGCAGTATTTT. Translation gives CASSYQGVDTQYF.

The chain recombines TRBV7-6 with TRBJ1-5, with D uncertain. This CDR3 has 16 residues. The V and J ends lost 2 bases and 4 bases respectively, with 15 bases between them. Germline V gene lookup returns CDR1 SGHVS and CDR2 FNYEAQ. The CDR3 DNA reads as TGTGCCAGCAGCTTACAATGGGCTCCGACAAATCAGCCCCAGCATTTT. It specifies CASSLQWAPTNQPQHF. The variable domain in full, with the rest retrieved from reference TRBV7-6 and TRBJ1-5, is GAGVSQSPRYKVTKRGQDVALRCDPISGHVSLYWYRQALGQGPEFLTYFNYEAQQDKSGLPNDRFSAERPEGSISTLTIQRTEQRDSAMYRCASSLQWAPTNQPQHFGDGTRLSIL.

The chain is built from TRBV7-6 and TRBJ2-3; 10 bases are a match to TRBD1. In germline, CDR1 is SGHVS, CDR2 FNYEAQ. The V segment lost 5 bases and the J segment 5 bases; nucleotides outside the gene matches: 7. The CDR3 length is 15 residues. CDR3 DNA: TGTGCCAGCAGCCCGGGAGGGACAGGGGAAGATACGCAGTATTTT. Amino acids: CASSPGGTGEDTQYF. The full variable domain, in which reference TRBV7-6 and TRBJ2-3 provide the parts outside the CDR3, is GAGVSQSPRYKVTKRGQDVALRCDPISGHVSLYWYRQALGQGPEFLTYFNYEAQQDKSGLPNDRFSAERPEGSISTLTIQRTEQRDSAMYRCASSPGGTGEDTQYFGPGTRLTVL.

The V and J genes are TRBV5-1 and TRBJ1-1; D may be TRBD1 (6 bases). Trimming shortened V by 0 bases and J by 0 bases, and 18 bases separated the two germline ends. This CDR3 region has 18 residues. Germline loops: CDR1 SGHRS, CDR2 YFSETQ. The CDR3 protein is CASSLGRGTSIVNTEAFF. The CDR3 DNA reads TGCGCCAGCAGCTTGGGAAGAGGGACAAGTATTGTGAACACTGAAGCTTTCTTT.

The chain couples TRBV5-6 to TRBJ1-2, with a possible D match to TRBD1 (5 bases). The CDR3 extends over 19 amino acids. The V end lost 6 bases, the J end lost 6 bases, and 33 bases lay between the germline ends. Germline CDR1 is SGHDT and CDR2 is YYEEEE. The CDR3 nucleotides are TGTGCCAGCACCATCGGGGGGAGGAAATCCAGGTTTCTTCCGGATGGCTACACCTTC. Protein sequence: CASTIGGRKSRFLPDGYTF.

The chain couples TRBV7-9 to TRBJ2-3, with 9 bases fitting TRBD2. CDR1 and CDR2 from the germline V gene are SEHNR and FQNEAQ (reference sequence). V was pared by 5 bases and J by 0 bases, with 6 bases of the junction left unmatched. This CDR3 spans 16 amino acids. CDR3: CASSDSGGSSTDTQYF. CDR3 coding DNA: TGTGCCAGCAGCGATAGCGGGGGCTCTAGCACAGATACGCAGTATTTT.

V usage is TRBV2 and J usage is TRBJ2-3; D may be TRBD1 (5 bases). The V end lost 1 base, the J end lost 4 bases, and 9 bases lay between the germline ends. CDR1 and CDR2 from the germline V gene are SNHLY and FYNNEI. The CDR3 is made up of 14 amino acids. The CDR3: CASSEVAGSDTQYF. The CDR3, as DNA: TGTGCCAGCAGTGAAGTAGCAGGGTCAGATACGCAGTATTTT.